These 3 T cell receptor beta chains originate from one sample sequenced in a study of T cells in Graves' hyperthyroidism and ophthalmopathy (dated 2019 in TCRdb). The library was prepared using multiplex PCR. TCRdb shows the sequencer as Illumina HiSeq 2000. Amplification of TCR beta CDR3 regions was carried out from RNA transcripts. The TCR CDR3 was subjected to a first round of RT-PCR using the HTBI primer set and the Qiagen OneStep RT-PCR kit. TCRdb ran its own pipeline on the public reads, namely fastp trimming at Q25 and MiXCR clone calling, and kept in-frame beta chains. Identical CDR3 proteins give one entry, which carries the most common genes and DNA. The sample has a few hundred thousand distinct CDR3 sequences on record, around 42% of them singletons. The ten biggest clones cover around 8% of the sample. Sequencing was done on a sample of peripheral blood or thyroid tissue (not recorded which). The receptors here all came from a woman aged 18 to 35 with Graves' hyperthyroidism.

This chain connects TRBV7-2 to TRBJ2-7; 8 bases align to TRBD2. The CDR3 is made up of 11 amino acids. J was trimmed by 13 bases and V by 5 bases; bases with no gene match: 7. Germline lookup yields CDR1 SGHTA and CDR2 FQGNSA. The CDR3 nucleotides read TGTGCCAGCAGCAGCGCGGGAGGTCGTTACTTC. Protein product: CASSSAGGRYF.

This clonotype was observed at least ten times. CDR3 in DNA: TGCAGTGCTAGACCCCCGGGGGCGCACGAGCAGTACTTC. Its translation: CSARPPGAHEQYF. The rearrangement links TRBV20-1 to TRBJ2-7; perhaps D is TRBD1 or TRBD2 (6 bases each). CDR3 length: 13 residues. Trimming removed 2 bases from V and 5 bases from J, with 13 bases in between. CDR1 and CDR2 from the germline V gene are DFQATT and SNEGSKA (reference sequence).

A word on this clonotype: A much larger clone lies one base from this, so it may be a read error. V gene TRBV20-1 combines with J gene TRBJ1-5; tentatively, D is TRBD1 (5 bases). The CDR3 loop spans 12 amino acids. The germline CDR1 and CDR2 sequences are DFQATT and SNEGSKA (reference sequence). The CDR3 region has the DNA TGCGGTGCTCCGACTCAGGGCCAGCCCCAGCATTTT. This sequence encodes CGAPTQGQPQHF.